This T cell receptor (beta chain) was profiled in a study of blood T cell repertoires in COVID-19 (TCRdb year 2020). Regarding the complete study: Samples from collaborators originated in the United States, Italy and Spain and spanned both the acute and convalescent phases of COVID-19. HLA class I and class II types, where available, came from metadata supplied by the sample provider rather than from assay-based typing. A de-identified subject ID, COVID-19 status, age in years and sex were almost always included in the sample metadata. The material from the prospective study consisted of cDNA or gDNA derived from T cells, B-cell-depleted T cells, or PBMCs. A freely available public database, intended as a resource for researchers studying the immune response to SARS-CoV-2, is where the repertoires were released. The dataset comprised deeply sampled blood TCRbeta repertoires from subjects exposed to, actively infected with, or recovered from COVID-19. The samples were drawn from the first 160 participants of the ongoing ImmuneRACE study and from 1,254 subjects provided by 6 global collaborators.

V loses 6 bases at its end and J loses 5 bases; junction bases beyond the gene matches: 10. From the cysteine up to the phenylalanine, the CDR3 has a length of 14 residues. Kept here is only the CDR3 DNA, which spans 42 bases and is read in frame from base 1. Taken from the germline V gene, the CDR1 and CDR2 loops are MNHEY and SVGAGI. TCRbeta CDR3 regions were amplified from genomic DNA by means of the immunoSEQ Assay, a bias-controlled multiplex PCR. The original methods were these. The number of nucleated cells in each sample was estimated by amplification of reference gene primers within the assay. To quantify the absolute abundance of each unique TCRbeta CDR3 rearrangement, sequence reads were collapsed and filtered. For each sample, productive Simpson clonality was calculated as the square root of Simpson's diversity index over productive rearrangements. TCRdb carries this immuneACCESS record with in-frame sequences only. Its versions omit some clonotypes, under half of them owing to an unresolved V gene in the studies checked, with the rest unexplained. Clone size and V and J calls were adopted from that table, with D and trimming inferred from the DNA. The sample yields around 140,000 clones; 85% to 90% were counted once. The ten top clones hold approximately 11% of the sample.

Participants in the prospective study were aged roughly 18 to 100 years, lived in 20 to 25 United States geographic areas, and enrolled through a virtual design. To assign participants to cohorts, the prospective study relied on clinical history that participants themselves reported in a screening survey and a study questionnaire. Recovered participants in ImmuneRACE Cohort 3 were defined as having two consecutive negative NP/OP PCR tests, clearance from a healthcare professional, or resolution of symptoms. Mobile phlebotomists in the prospective study collected whole blood, serum and a nasopharyngeal or oropharyngeal swab from every participant. Additional blood draws and questionnaires over an approximately two-month period could optionally be provided by prospective study participants. Blood samples from the prospective study were shipped frozen or at room temperature prior to DNA extraction.

What the authors observed across the whole study: The amount of clinical and demographic metadata varied by source and participant and was provided uncurated.

Details on this clone: Its antigen is still unknown. No base-level quality is on record; no much larger clone is a single base apart.

Recombination linked TRBV6-5 to TRBJ2-7, with 7 bases aligning to TRBD1. The sample comprised PBMCs or T cells enriched from blood (not recorded which). The receptor was derived from a man between 60 and 70 years old who had recovered from COVID-19. The DNA is TGTGCCAGCAGCCTACAGGGGCCCAGCGACGAGCAGTACTTC. Translated, it reads CASSLQGPSDEQYF.